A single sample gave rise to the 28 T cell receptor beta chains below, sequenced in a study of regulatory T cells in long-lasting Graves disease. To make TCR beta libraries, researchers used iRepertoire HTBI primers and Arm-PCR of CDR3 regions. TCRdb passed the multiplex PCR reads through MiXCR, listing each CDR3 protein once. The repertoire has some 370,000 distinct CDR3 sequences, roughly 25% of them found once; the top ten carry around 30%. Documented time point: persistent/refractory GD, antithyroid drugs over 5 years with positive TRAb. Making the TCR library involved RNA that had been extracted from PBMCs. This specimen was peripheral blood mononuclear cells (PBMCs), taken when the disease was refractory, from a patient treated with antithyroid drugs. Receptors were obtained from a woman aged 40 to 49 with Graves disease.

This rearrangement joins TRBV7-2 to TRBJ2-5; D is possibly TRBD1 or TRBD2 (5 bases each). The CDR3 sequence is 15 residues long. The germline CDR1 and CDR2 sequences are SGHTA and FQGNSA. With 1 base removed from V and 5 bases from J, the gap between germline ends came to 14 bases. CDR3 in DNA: TGTGCCAGCAGCTTAGGGGGGTTATTTCGGGAGACCCAGTACTTC. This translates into CASSLGGLFRETQYF.

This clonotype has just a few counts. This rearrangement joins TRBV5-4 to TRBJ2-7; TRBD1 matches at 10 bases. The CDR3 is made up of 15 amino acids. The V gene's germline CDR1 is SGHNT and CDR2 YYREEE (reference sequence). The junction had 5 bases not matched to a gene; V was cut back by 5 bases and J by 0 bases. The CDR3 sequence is CASSPGQGHSYEQYF. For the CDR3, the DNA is TGTGCCAGCAGTCCGGGACAGGGGCACTCCTACGAGCAGTACTTC.

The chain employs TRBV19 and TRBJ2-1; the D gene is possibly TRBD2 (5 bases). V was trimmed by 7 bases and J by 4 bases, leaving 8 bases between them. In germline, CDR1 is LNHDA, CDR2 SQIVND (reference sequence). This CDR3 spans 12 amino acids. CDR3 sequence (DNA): TGTGCCAGTATGAGGACTTACAATGAGCAGTTCTTC. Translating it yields CASMRTYNEQFF.

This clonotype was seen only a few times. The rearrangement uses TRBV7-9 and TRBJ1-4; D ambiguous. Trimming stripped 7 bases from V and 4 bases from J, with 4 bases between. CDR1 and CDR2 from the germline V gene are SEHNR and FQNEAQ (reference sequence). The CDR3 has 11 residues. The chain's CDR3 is CASMSNEKLFF. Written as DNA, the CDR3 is TGTGCCAGCATGAGTAATGAAAAACTGTTTTTT.

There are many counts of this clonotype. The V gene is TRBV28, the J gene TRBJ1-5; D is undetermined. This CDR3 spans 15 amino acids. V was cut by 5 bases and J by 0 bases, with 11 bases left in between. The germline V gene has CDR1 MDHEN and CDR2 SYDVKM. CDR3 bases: TGTGCCAGCAGTGATGACCAGCATAGCAATCAGCCCCAGCATTTT. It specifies CASSDDQHSNQPQHF.

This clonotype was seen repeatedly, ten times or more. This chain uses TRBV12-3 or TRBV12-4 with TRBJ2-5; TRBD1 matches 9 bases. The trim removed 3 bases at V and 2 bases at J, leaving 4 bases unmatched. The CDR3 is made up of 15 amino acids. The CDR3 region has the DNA TGTGCCAGCAGTTTGCTCGACAGGGGGCAAGAGACCCAGTACTTC. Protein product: CASSLLDRGQETQYF.

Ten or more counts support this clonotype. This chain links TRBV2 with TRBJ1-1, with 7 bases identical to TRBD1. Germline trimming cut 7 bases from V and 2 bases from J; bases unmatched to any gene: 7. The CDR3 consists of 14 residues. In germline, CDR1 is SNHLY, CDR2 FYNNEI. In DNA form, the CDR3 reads TGTGCCAGCACATCGGGACAGCTAAACACTGAAGCTTTCTTT. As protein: CASTSGQLNTEAFF. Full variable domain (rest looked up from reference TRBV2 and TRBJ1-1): EPEVTQTPSHQVTQMGQEVILRCVPISNHLYFYWYRQILGQKVEFLVSFYNNEISEKSEIFDDQFSVERPDGSNFTLKIRSTKLEDSAMYFCASTSGQLNTEAFFGQGTRLTVV.

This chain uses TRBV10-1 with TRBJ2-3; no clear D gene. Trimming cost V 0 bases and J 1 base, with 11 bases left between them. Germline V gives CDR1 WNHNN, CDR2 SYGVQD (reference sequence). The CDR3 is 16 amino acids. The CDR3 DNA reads TGCGCCAGCAGTGAGTCTCTCTCCCCGGGCACAGATACGCAGTATTTT. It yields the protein CASSESLSPGTDTQYF.

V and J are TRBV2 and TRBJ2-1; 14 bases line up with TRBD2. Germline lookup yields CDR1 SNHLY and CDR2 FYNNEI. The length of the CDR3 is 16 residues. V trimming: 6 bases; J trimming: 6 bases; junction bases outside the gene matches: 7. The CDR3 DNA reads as TGTGCCAGCAGACGACCCGGGACTAGCGGGAGCAATGAGCAGTTCTTC. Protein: CASRRPGTSGSNEQFF.

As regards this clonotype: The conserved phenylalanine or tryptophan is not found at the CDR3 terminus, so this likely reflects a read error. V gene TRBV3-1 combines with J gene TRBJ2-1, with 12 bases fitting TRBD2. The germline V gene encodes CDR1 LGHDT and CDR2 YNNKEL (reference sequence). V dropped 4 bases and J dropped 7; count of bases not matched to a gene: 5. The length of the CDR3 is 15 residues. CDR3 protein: CASSPSGRGLNEQFS. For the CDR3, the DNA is TGTGCCAGCAGCCCTAGCGGGAGGGGGCTTAATGAGCAGTTCTCC.

The CDR3 DNA follows: TGTGCCATCAGTGAGCCGGACAGTCTCTCTGGAAACACCATATATTTT. Translated, it gives CAISEPDSLSGNTIYF. V is TRBV10-3 and J is TRBJ1-3; tentatively, D is TRBD1 (6 bases). This CDR3 contains 16 residues. Between the trimmed V and J ends, which lost 2 bases and 0 bases, there was a span of 11 bases. The germline V gene encodes CDR1 ENHRY and CDR2 SYGVKD.

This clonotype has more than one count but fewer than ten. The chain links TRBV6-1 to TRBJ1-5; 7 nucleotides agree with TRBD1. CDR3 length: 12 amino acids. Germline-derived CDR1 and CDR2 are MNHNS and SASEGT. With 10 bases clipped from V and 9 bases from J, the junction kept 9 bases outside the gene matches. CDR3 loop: CANRGQSGPQHF. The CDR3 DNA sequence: TGTGCCAATCGGGGACAGTCCGGGCCCCAGCATTTT.

Written as DNA, the CDR3 is TGTGCCAGCAGCTCCCACGTAGAAGGGAGTATATGGTACTTC. It yields the protein CASSSHVEGSIWYF. V is TRBV7-2 and J is TRBJ2-7; a possible D gene is TRBD2 (5 bases). Trimming pared 4 bases from V and 12 bases from J, leaving 22 bases between. The CDR3 extends over 14 amino acids. From germline, CDR1 is SGHTA and CDR2 FQGNSA.

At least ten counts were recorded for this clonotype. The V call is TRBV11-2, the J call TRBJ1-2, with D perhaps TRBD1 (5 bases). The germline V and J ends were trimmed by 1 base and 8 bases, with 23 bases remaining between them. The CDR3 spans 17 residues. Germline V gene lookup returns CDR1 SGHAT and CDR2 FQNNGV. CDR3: CASSLVPGPLRGVGYTF. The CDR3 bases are TGTGCCAGCAGCTTAGTCCCAGGGCCCCTCCGGGGCGTAGGCTACACCTTC.

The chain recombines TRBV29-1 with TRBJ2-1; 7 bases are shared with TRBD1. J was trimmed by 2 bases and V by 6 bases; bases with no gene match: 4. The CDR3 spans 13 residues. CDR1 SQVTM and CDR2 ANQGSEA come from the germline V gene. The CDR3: CSVVGQTYNEQFF. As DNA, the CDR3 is TGCAGCGTGGTGGGACAGACCTACAATGAGCAGTTCTTC.

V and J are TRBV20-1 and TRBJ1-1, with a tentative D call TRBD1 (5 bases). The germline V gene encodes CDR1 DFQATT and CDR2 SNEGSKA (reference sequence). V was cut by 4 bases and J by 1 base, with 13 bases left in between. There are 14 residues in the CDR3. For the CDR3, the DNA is TGCAGTGCTATAAGGTCAGGGTGGAACACTGAAGCTTTCTTT. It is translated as CSAIRSGWNTEAFF.

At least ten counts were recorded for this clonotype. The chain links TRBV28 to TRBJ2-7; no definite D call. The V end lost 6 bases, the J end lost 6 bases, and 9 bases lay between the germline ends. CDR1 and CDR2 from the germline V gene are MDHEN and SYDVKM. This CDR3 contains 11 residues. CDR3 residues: CASSPGREQYF. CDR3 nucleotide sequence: TGTGCCAGCAGCCCGGGCCGCGAGCAGTACTTC.

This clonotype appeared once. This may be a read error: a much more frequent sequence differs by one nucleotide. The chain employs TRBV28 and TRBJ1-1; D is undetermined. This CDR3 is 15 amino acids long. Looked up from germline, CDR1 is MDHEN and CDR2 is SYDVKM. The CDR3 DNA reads TGTGCCGGCAGTTTCAGTAACCGGGAGAACACTGAAGCTTTCTTT. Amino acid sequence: CAGSFSNRENTEAFF.

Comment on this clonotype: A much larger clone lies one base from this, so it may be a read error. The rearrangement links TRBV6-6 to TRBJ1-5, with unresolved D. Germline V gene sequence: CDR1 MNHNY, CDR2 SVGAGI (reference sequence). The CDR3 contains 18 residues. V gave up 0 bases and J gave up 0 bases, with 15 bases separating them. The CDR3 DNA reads TGTGCCAGCAGTTACTCGAGTCAGGAGATTTATAGCAATCAGCCCCAGCATTTT. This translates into CASSYSSQEIYSNQPQHF.

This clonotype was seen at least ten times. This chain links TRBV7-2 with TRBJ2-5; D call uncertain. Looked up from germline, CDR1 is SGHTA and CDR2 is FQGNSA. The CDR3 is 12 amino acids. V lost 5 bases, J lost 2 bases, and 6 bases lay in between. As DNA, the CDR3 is TGTGCCAGCAGCGGGGTACAAGAGACCCAGTACTTC. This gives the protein CASSGVQETQYF.

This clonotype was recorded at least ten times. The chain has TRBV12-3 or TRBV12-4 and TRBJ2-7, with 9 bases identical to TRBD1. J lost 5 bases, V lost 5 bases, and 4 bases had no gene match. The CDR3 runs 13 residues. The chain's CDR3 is CASSGGQGNEQYF. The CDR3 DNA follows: TGTGCCAGCAGTGGGGGACAGGGAAACGAGCAGTACTTC.

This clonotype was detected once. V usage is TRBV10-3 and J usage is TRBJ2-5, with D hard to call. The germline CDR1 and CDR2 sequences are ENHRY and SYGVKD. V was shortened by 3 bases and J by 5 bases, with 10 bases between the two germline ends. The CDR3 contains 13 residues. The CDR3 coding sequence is TGTGCCATCAGTGACGAGGCCGAGGAGACCCAGTACTTC. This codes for CAISDEAEETQYF.

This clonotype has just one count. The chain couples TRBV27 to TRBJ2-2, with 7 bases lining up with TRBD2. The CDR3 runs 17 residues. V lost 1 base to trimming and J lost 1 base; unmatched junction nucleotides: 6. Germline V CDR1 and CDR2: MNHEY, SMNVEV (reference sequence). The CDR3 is CASSLWGLAENTGELFF. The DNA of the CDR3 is TGTGCCAGCAGTTTATGGGGCCTAGCGGAGAACACCGGGGAGCTGTTTTTT.

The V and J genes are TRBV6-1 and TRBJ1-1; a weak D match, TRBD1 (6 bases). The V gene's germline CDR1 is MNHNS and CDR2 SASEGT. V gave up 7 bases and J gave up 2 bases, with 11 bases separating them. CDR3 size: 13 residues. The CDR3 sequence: CASTQGINTEAFF. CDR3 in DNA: TGTGCCAGCACGCAGGGGATTAACACTGAAGCTTTCTTT.

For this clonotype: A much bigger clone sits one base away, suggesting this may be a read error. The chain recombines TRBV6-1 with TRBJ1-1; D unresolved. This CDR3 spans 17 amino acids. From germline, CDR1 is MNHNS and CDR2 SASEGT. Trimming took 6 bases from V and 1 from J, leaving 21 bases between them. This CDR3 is CASRIAMGYWGNTEAFF. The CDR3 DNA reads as TGTGCCAGCAGAATAGCGATGGGCTACTGGGGGAACACTGAAGCTTTCTTT.

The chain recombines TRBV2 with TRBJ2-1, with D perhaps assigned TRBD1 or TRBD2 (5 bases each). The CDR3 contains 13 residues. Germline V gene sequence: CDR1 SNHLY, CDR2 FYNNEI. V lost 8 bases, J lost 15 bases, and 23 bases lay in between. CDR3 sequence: CASGSLSSPGPFF. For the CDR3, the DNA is TGTGCCAGCGGGAGCCTCTCTAGCCCGGGACCGTTCTTC.

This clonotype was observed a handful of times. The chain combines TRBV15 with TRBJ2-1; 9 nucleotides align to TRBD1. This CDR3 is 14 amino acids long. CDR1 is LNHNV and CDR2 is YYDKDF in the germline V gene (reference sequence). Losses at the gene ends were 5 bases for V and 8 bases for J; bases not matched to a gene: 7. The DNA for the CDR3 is TGTGCCACCAGCTGGGAGGACAGGGGCGATGAGCAGTTCTTC. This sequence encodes CATSWEDRGDEQFF.

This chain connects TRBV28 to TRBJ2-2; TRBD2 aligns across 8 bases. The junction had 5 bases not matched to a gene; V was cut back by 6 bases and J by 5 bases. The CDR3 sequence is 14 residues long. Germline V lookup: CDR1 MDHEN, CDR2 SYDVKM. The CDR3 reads CASRRAGDTGELFF. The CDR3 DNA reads TGTGCCAGCAGGAGAGCGGGAGATACCGGGGAGCTGTTTTTT.